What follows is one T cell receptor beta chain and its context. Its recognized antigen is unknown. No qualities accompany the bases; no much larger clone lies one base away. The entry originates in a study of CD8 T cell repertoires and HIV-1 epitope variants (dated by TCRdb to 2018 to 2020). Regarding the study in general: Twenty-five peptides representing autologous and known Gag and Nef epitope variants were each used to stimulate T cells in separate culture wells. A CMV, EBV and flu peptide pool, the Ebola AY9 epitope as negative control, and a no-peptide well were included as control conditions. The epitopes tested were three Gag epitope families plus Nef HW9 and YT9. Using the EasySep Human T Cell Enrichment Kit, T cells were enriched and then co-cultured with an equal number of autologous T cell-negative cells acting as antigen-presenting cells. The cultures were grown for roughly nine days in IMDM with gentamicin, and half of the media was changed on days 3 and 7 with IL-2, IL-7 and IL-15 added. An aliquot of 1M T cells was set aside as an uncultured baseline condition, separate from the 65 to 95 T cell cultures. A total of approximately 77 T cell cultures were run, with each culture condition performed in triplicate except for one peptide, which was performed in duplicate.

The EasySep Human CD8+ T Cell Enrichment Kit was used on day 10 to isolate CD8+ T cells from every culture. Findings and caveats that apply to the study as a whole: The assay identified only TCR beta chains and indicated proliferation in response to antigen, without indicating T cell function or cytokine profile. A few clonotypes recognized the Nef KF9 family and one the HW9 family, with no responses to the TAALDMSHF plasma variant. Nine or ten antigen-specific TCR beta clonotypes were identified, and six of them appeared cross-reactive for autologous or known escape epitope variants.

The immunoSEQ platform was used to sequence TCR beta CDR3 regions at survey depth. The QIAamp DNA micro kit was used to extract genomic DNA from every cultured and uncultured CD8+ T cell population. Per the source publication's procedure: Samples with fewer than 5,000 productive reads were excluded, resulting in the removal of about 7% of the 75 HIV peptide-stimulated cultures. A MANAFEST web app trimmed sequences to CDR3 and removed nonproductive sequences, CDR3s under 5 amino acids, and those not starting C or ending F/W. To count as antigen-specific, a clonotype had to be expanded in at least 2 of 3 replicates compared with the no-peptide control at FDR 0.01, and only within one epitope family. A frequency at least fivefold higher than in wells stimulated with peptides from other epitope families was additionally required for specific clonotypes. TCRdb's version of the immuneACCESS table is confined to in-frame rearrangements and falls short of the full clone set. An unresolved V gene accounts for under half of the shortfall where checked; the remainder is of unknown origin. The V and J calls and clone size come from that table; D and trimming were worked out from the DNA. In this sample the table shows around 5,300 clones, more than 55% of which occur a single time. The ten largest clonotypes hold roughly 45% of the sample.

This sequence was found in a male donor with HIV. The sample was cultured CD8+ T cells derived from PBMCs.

The CDR3 amino acid sequence is: CASSLLAGVEETQYF. The DNA sequence reads TGTGCCAGCAGCTTGCTAGCGGGGGTGGAAGAGACCCAGTACTTC. The chain couples TRBV5-6 to TRBJ2-5; the central 10 bases match TRBD2. In the germline V gene, CDR1 corresponds to SGHDT and CDR2 to YYEEEE. V is trimmed back by 1 base and J by 3 bases, and the junction contains 3 bases that no gene match accounts for. The CDR3 measures 15 amino acids from cysteine to phenylalanine. Just CDR3 DNA is preserved here, 45 bases in frame from base 1.